Listed below are T cell receptor beta chains from one sample, sequenced in a study of cytotoxic CD8 clonotypes in ibrutinib-treated CLL. Sequencing used immunoSEQ multiplex PCR; TCRdb keeps in-frame clones, though not all of them. The data show around 91,000 clones, just over 85% seen once. Sequences were derived from PBMCs, sampled before ibrutinib treatment. The receptor source for this set is a human donor with chronic lymphocytic leukemia. CDR3s include the opening cysteine and the closing phenylalanine or tryptophan. Fields, in order: V gene, J gene, CDR3 protein.

V gene: TRBV6-1; J gene: TRBJ2-3; CDR3 protein: CASSELGHGTDTQYF
V gene: TRBV29-1; J gene: TRBJ1-2; CDR3 protein: CSVPEVTGGLGRYGYTF
V gene: TRBV6-1; J gene: TRBJ1-5; CDR3 protein: CASSEKTGRDRPQHF
V gene: TRBV18; J gene: TRBJ1-5; CDR3 protein: CASSLPRGSGNQPQHF
V gene: TRBV11-2; J gene: TRBJ1-4; CDR3 protein: CASSRLQGQEKLFF
V gene: TRBV30; J gene: TRBJ2-5; CDR3 protein: CAWSVPRIFQETQYF
V gene: TRBV9; J gene: TRBJ2-1; CDR3 protein: CASSKLAGLYNEQFF
V gene: TRBV5-1; J gene: TRBJ1-2; CDR3 protein: CASSLGPQTGTGSGYTF
V gene: TRBV11-3; J gene: TRBJ1-1; CDR3 protein: CASRRSNTEAFF
V gene: TRBV27; J gene: TRBJ1-2; CDR3 protein: CASSSRTGGASYYGYTF
V gene: TRBV6-5; J gene: TRBJ1-2; CDR3 protein: CASSAMRDGYGYTF
V gene: TRBV13; J gene: TRBJ1-1; CDR3 protein: CASSLGYRDTEAFF
V gene: TRBV18; J gene: TRBJ2-6; CDR3 protein: CASSPDAAGRSSGANVLTF
V gene: TRBV5-8; J gene: TRBJ1-5; CDR3 protein: CASSVGDRGVQPQHF